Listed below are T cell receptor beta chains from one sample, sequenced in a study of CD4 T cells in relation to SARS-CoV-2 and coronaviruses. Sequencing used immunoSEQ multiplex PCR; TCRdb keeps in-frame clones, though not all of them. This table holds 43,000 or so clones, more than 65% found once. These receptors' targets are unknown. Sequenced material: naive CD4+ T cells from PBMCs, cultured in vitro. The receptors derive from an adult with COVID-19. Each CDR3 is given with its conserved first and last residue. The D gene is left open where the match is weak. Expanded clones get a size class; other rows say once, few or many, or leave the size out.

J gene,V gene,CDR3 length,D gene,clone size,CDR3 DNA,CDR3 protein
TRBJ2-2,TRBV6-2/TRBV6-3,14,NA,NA,TGTGCCAGCAGCCACGGCCCGAACACCGGGGAGCTGTTTTTT,CASSHGPNTGELFF
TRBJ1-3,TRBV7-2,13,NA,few,TGTGCCAGCAGTTCAACCCCCAGGGCGGCCATATATTTT,CASSSTPRAAIYF
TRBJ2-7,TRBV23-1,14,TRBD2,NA,TGCGCCAGCCCGGGGACTAGCGGAATGTACGAGCAGTACTTC,CASPGTSGMYEQYF
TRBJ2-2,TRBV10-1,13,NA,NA,TGCGCCAGCAGTGAGTCGGGCGCCGGGGAGCTGTTTTTT,CASSESGAGELFF
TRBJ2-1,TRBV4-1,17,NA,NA,TGCGCCAGCAGCCAAGACGGGCGAGTGTCCCCACAGAATGAGCAGTTCTTC,CASSQDGRVSPQNEQFF
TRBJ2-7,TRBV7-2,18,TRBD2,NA,TGTGCCAGCAGCTCCGGGACTAGCGGGACAAGGAGGTACTACGAGCAGTACTTC,CASSSGTSGTRRYYEQYF
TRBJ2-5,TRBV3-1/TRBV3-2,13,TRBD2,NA,TGTGCCAGCCTAACTAGCGGCTCTGAGACCCAGTACTTC,CASLTSGSETQYF
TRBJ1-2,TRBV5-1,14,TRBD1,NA,TGCGCCAGCAGACCCACAGGGGATAACTATGGCTACACCTTC,CASRPTGDNYGYTF
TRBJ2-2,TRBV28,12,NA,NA,TGTGCCAGCAGTTTATTGACCGGGGAGCTGTTTTTT,CASSLLTGELFF
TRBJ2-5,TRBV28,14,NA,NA,TGTGCCAGCAGTTTCCGGGAAGTTTGGGAGACCCAGTACTTC,CASSFREVWETQYF